The sequence of this T cell receptor (beta chain) was determined in a study of radiotherapy plus CTLA-4 blockade in lung cancer. Generated by immunoSEQ multiplex PCR, the TCRdb table keeps only in-frame clones and is missing some. This table holds 81,000 or so clones, around 78% found once. Per germline, CDR1 DFQATT and CDR2 SNEGSKA (reference sequence). This CDR3 spans 11 amino acids. Trimming stripped 3 bases from V and 10 bases from J, with 12 bases between. To note about this clone: Other DNA sequences within the sample encode an identical CDR3.

This material consisted of peripheral blood, taken from a patient treated with radiotherapy plus ipilimumab. The chain employs TRBV20-1 and TRBJ1-2; no firm D call. The clonotype comes from a human donor with non-small cell lung cancer whose response to radiotherapy plus ipilimumab could not be evaluated. Some clones in this sample may be carry-over from other donors' samples. The CDR3 DNA reads TGCAGTGCTAGGGATGAGGGCGACTACACCTTC. The encoded protein is CSARDEGDYTF.